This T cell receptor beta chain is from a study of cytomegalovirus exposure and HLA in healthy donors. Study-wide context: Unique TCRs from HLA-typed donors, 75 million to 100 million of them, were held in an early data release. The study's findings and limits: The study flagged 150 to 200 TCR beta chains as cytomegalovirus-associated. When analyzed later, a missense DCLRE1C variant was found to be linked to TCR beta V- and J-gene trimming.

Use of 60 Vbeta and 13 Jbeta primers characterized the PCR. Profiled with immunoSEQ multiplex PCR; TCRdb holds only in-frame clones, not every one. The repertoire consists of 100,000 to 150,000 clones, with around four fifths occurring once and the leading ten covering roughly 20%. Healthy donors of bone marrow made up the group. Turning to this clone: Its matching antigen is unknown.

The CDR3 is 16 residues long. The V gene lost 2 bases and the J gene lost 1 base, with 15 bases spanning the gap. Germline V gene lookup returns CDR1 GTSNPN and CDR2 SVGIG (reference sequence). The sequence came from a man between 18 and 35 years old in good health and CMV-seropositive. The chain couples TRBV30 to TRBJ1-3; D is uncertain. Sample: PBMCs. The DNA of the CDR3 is TGTGCCTGGAGTCCAAATACTGCTCGGTCTGGAAACACCATATATTTT. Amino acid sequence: CAWSPNTARSGNTIYF.